The T cell receptor beta chain under discussion was sequenced for a study of response to subunit inactivated influenza vaccine. TCRdb recomputed calls from the RT-PCR reads with MiXCR, one row per CDR3 protein. The table has 500,000 to 600,000 distinct CDR3 sequences, about 15% seen once. Looked up from germline, CDR1 is DFQATT and CDR2 is SNEGSKA (reference sequence). This CDR3 comprises 15 residues. V was pared by 3 bases and J by 1 base, with 15 bases between. The material was CD4+ T cells sorted from PBMCs, obtained 23 months after vaccination. This TCR derives from a man between 50 and 70 years old who received an inactivated influenza vaccine. The chain has TRBV20-1 and TRBJ2-5; the D call may be TRBD1 or TRBD2 (5 bases each). In DNA, the CDR3 is TGCAGTGCTAGGAGAGCGGACAATTTCCAAGAGACCCAGTACTTC. Encoded protein: CSARRADNFQETQYF.